The clone carrying this TCR beta chain has more than one count but fewer than ten. This specimen comes from a study of T cell repertoires in cytomegalovirus infection. Study-wide context: CMV infection together with matching HLA type was indicated by public TCR beta signatures.

Deletions cut 3 bases from V and 2 bases from J, with 10 bases between. This CDR3 spans 14 amino acids. Per germline, CDR1 MNHEY and CDR2 SMNVEV (reference sequence). TCRdb itself ran the reads through MiXCR, one entry per CDR3 protein. Counted here are 300,000 to 450,000 distinct CDR3 sequences, over 15% occurring once; the ten biggest clones make up around 8.6%. This chain joins TRBV27 and TRBJ1-2; no definite D call. Sequencing was carried out using PBMCs. The TCR comes from a human donor in good health (CMV status not recorded). Some clones in this sample may be carry-over from other donors' samples. CDR3 in amino acids: CASSFRGRNYGYTF. The CDR3 DNA follows: TGTGCCAGCAGTTTTCGAGGACGGAACTATGGCTACACCTTC.